This entry features one T cell receptor beta chain sequence. Its antigen is as yet unknown. The protocol was immunoSEQ multiplex PCR, while the TCRdb copy is restricted to in-frame clones and leaves out a portion. The table shows around 100,000 clones, with roughly 86% occurring only once. The ends were cut back, 7 bases at V and 3 bases at J, with 15 bases in the middle. The CDR3 extends over 15 amino acids. Germline V gives CDR1 MDHEN, CDR2 SYDVKM. This entry is derived from a study of T cells in localized non-small cell lung cancer. Study-wide findings and caveats: Uninvolved neighboring lung showed the greatest T cell clonality, exceeding tumor.

The V gene is TRBV28, the J gene TRBJ2-2, with D perhaps TRBD1 or TRBD2 (6 bases each). This receptor was identified in a man aged 40 to 75 with stage I squamous cell lung carcinoma. Sample: peripheral blood, taken before any cancer treatment. Here the CDR3 DNA reads TGTGCCAGCACCGTCGGGGGCGCGTACACCGGGGAGCTGTTTTTT. It translates to CASTVGGAYTGELFF.